The source of this T cell receptor beta chain is a study of T cell responses to AZD1222 COVID-19 vaccine. Study observations and caveats: Most donors were white British, females outnumbered males, and clonal diversity was possibly underestimated.

The CDR3 has 16 residues. The germline V gene encodes CDR1 SGHRS and CDR2 YFSETQ. J gave up 4 bases and V 4 bases, and 12 bases lay outside the gene matches. A remark on this clone: Its target is unknown.

Assay: immunoSEQ multiplex PCR; the TCRdb copy retains only in-frame clones and omits some. In the table there are some 140,000 clones, 80% to 90% of which are singletons. The rearrangement uses TRBV5-1 and TRBJ2-5; 8 bases match TRBD1. The receptor's source is an adult in good health. Sequencing used peripheral blood, obtained on day 0 of AZD1222 vaccination. In nucleotides, the CDR3 is TGCGCCAGCAGCCTGGGACAGGCAACATCTGGAGAGACCCAGTACTTC. Translated: CASSLGQATSGETQYF.